Listed below are T cell receptor beta chains from one sample, sequenced in a study of cytomegalovirus exposure and HLA in healthy donors. The table came from immunoSEQ multiplex PCR; TCRdb's copy has only in-frame clones and leaves some out. The sample records roughly 190,000 clones, roughly 80% being singletons. Specimen: PBMCs. The receptors were sampled from a man aged 35 to 55 in good health and CMV-seropositive. Both conserved end residues are part of each CDR3. Fields, in order: clone size, D gene, V gene, J gene, CDR3 DNA, CDR3 protein. D genes are given only for firm matches. Part of the rows lack a size; the others show once, few, many or a class for expanded clones.

>.|TRBD2|TRBV6-5|TRBJ2-5
TGTGCCAGCAGTAATAGCGGGGGGGCCGGCGAGACCCAGTACTTC
CASSNSGGAGETQYF
>.|TRBD1|TRBV7-6|TRBJ2-1
TGTGCCAGCAGCTTAGCGGGACAGGGGAGGAATGAGCAGTTCTTC
CASSLAGQGRNEQFF
>.|.|TRBV7-7|TRBJ2-1
TGTGCTAGCAGCTTATGTAGGGGGATAGTCTACAATGAGCAGTTCTTC
CASSLCRGIVYNEQFF
>once|.|TRBV9|TRBJ1-5
TGTGCCAGCAGCGTAGACGCGGGGGGGGGCGATCAGCCCCAGCATTTT
CASSVDAGGGDQPQHF
>.|TRBD2|TRBV7-6|TRBJ2-5
TGTGCCAGCAGCTTAGCGAGGCTAGCGGGGGGCGGAGAGACCCAGTACTTC
CASSLARLAGGGETQYF
>.|.|TRBV11-2|TRBJ2-1
TGTGCCAGCAGCCGCACTACACATGAGCAGTTCTTC
CASSRTTHEQFF
>few|TRBD2|TRBV6-1|TRBJ2-3
TGTGCCAGCAGTACGACTAGCGGGGGGGCAGATACGCAGTATTTT
CASSTTSGGADTQYF
>.|.|TRBV2|TRBJ1-1
TGTGCCAGGTCTACATCGACGGGGAACACTGAAGCTTTCTTT
CARSTSTGNTEAFF
>.|TRBD1|TRBV19|TRBJ2-1
TGTGCCAGTTGTACCGGGACAGAATACAATGAGCAGTTCTTC
CASCTGTEYNEQFF
>.|TRBD1|TRBV6-5|TRBJ1-1
TGTGCCAGCGGCCACAGGGGCGCGAGGAACACTGAAGCTTTCTTT
CASGHRGARNTEAFF
>.|TRBD1|TRBV9|TRBJ2-1
TGTGCCAGCAGCGCCGGGACAGAATACAATGAGCAGTTCTTC
CASSAGTEYNEQFF
>.|TRBD2|TRBV18|TRBJ2-1
TGTGCCAGCTCACCTATAGCGGGGGGGTACAATGAGCAGTTCTTC
CASSPIAGGYNEQFF
>.|.|TRBV19|TRBJ1-1
TGTGCCAGTAGTATATCAGGGGCGCACACTGAAGCTTTCTTT
CASSISGAHTEAFF
>.|TRBD1|TRBV18|TRBJ1-4
TGTGCCAGCTCACCCGGACAGGGACCAGGAGAAAAACTGTTTTTT
CASSPGQGPGEKLFF
>.|TRBD1|TRBV4-3|TRBJ2-7
TGCGCCAGCAGCCAAGGGACAGGGGCGGGCTACGAGCAGTACTTC
CASSQGTGAGYEQYF
>.|TRBD2|TRBV11-3|TRBJ2-5
TGTGCCAGCAGCTACGGACTAGCGGGGAAAGAGACCCAGTACTTC
CASSYGLAGKETQYF
>.|.|TRBV6-5|TRBJ1-2
TGTGCCAGCAGTTACCGCAGTTTCGATGGCTACACCTTC
CASSYRSFDGYTF
>.|TRBD1|TRBV5-5|TRBJ1-4
TGTGCCAGCAGCAACGACAGGGTATTCGAAAAACTGTTTTTT
CASSNDRVFEKLFF
>.|.|TRBV7-8|TRBJ2-7
TGTGCCAGCAGCTTACCGGGATCGAGCGAGCAGTACTTC
CASSLPGSSEQYF
>.|.|TRBV7-3|TRBJ2-7
TGTGCCAGCAGCACCCGCCTGACAGGTTTTACCTACGAGCAGTACTTC
CASSTRLTGFTYEQYF
>.|.|TRBV6-5|TRBJ2-2
TGTGCCAGCAGGGGGACTTTCACCGGGGAGCTGTTTTTT
CASRGTFTGELFF
>.|TRBD1|TRBV29-1|TRBJ2-7
TGCAGCGTATTAACAGGGGTCGAGCAGTACTTC
CSVLTGVEQYF
>.|TRBD2|TRBV7-8|TRBJ2-1
TGTGCCAGCAGCTCTATCGGGGGGGGGCATAACAATGAGCAGTTCTTC
CASSSIGGGHNNEQFF
>.|TRBD1|TRBV4-2|TRBJ1-2
TGTGCCAGCAGCCAAGAGTTGGGACAGGGGGTGCATGGCTACACCTTC
CASSQELGQGVHGYTF
>few|.|TRBV2|TRBJ2-3
TGTGCCCAAGGACGGGGGGATACGCAGTATTTT
CAQGRGDTQYF
>.|.|TRBV29-1|TRBJ1-1
TGCAGCGTTGATGAGTCAAACACTGAAGCTTTCTTT
CSVDESNTEAFF
>.|.|TRBV6-6|TRBJ2-7
TGTGCCAGCAGCACCTACTACGAGCAGTACTTC
CASSTYYEQYF
>.|TRBD1|TRBV5-1|TRBJ1-1
TGCGCCAGCAGCGAGGACAGGGGCACTGAAGCTTTCTTT
CASSEDRGTEAFF